Each of the 16 T cell receptor beta chains below was sequenced from the same sample in a study of blood T cell repertoires in COVID-19. Measured with immunoSEQ multiplex PCR; TCRdb has only the in-frame clones, and not every one. The sample yields about 130,000 clones, roughly 81% seen once. The sequencing input was peripheral blood. These receptor sequences come from a human donor in a cohort sampled during active COVID-19.

The gene calls are TRBV30 and TRBJ2-7; maybe TRBD2 (5 bases). The CDR3 covers 12 residues. Trimming shortened V by 2 bases and J by 7 bases, and 12 bases separated the two germline ends. Germline loops: CDR1 GTSNPN, CDR2 SVGIG (reference sequence). CDR3: CAWSFGEREQYF. The CDR3 DNA is TGTGCCTGGAGTTTCGGAGAGCGGGAGCAGTACTTC.

This rearrangement joins TRBV5-6 to TRBJ1-2; a weak D match, TRBD1 (5 bases). This CDR3 region has 15 residues. Germline-derived CDR1 and CDR2 are SGHDT and YYEEEE. V lost 1 base, J lost 4 bases, and 14 bases lay in between. The CDR3 here is CASSLLTDFIYGYTF. DNA of the CDR3: TGTGCCAGCAGCTTGCTGACAGACTTCATCTATGGCTACACCTTC.

V is TRBV6-5 and J is TRBJ2-3, with a possible D match to TRBD2 (5 bases). Germline CDR1 reads MNHEY; CDR2 reads SVGAGI. The CDR3 covers 16 residues. The V gene lost 0 bases and the J gene lost 1 base, with 11 bases spanning the gap. CDR3 coding DNA: TGTGCCAGCAGTTACTCTGAGGGTGCGCGCACAGATACGCAGTATTTT. The encoded protein is CASSYSEGARTDTQYF.

V and J are TRBV7-9 and TRBJ2-2; 12 bases agree with TRBD2. Unmatched junction bases numbered 10, after V lost 6 bases and J lost 2 bases. Germline V gives CDR1 SEHNR, CDR2 FQNEAQ (reference sequence). The CDR3 consists of 18 residues. In DNA, the CDR3 is TGTGCCAGCAGACCGGGACTAGCGGGCAGAACTAACACCGGGGAGCTGTTTTTT. Its translation: CASRPGLAGRTNTGELFF.

This clone has a single count. The chain uses TRBV10-2 and TRBJ1-1, with 10 bases that match TRBD1. CDR3 size: 16 residues. V dropped 6 bases and J dropped 4; count of bases not matched to a gene: 11. The germline V gene encodes CDR1 WSHSY and CDR2 SAAADI. The chain's CDR3 is CASSGRDRGRGTEAFF. CDR3 in DNA: TGCGCCAGCAGCGGGCGGGACAGGGGACGGGGCACTGAAGCTTTCTTT.

V is TRBV23-1 and J is TRBJ2-7; D is possibly TRBD2 (5 bases). TRBV23-1 is annotated as an ORF whose role is uncertain. This CDR3 is 16 amino acids long. Between the trimmed V and J ends, which lost 4 bases and 1 base, there was a span of 17 bases. As DNA, the CDR3 is TGCGCCAGCAGTCTCGAGGGCAGCTATTCTTCCTACGAGCAGTACTTC. This sequence encodes CASSLEGSYSSYEQYF.

This clone was observed many times. The rearrangement links TRBV6-5 to TRBJ1-2; 7 bases fit TRBD1. The ends lost 2 bases at V and 3 bases at J; junction bases unmatched: 0. This CDR3 region has 13 residues. Germline V CDR1 and CDR2: MNHEY, SVGAGI. CDR3 amino acids: CASSYGTDYGYTF. CDR3 coding DNA: TGTGCCAGCAGTTACGGGACAGACTATGGCTACACCTTC.

The genes are TRBV18 and TRBJ1-2; 7 bases fit TRBD1. CDR1 and CDR2 (germline): KGHSH, LQKENI. The V and J ends lost 0 bases and 4 bases, in that order; junction bases with no gene match: 14. CDR3 length equals 18 residues. CDR3 nucleotide sequence: TGTGCCAGCTCACCACCTACGCCTCCAGGGGGGACTGGCTATGGCTACACCTTC. As protein: CASSPPTPPGGTGYGYTF.

Note on this clone: It may be a read error: a sequence one base away is much more abundant. At the DNA level, this CDR3 is encoded by other sequences in the same sample as well. The chain carries TRBV5-1 and TRBJ2-5; TRBD2 agrees at 10 bases. Looked up from germline, CDR1 is SGHRS and CDR2 is YFSETQ. V shed 8 bases, J shed 5 bases, and the junction held 6 bases outside the gene matches. This CDR3 contains 13 residues. The CDR3 reads CARQRGGGETQYF. The CDR3 region has the DNA TGCGCCAGGCAGCGGGGGGGAGGGGAGACCCAGTACTTC.

The chain couples TRBV7-9 to TRBJ2-3, with D possibly being TRBD2 (6 bases). Per the germline V gene, CDR1 is SEHNR and CDR2 is FQNEAQ (reference sequence). The CDR3 covers 14 residues. With 5 bases removed from V and 4 bases from J, the gap between germline ends came to 13 bases. CDR3 loop: CASSPSGGADTQYF. DNA for the CDR3: TGTGCCAGCAGCCCCAGTGGCGGGGCAGATACGCAGTATTTT.

The gene calls are TRBV3-1 (or the pseudogene TRBV3-2) and TRBJ2-7; 11 bases line up with TRBD1. Germline loops: CDR1 LGHDT, CDR2 YNNKEL (reference sequence). V shed 3 bases, J shed 6 bases, and the junction held 1 base outside the gene matches. This CDR3 spans 13 amino acids. The CDR3 DNA is TGTGCCAGCAGCCAGGGACAGGGGGTCGAGCAGTACTTC. It is translated as CASSQGQGVEQYF.

The rearrangement joins TRBV7-2 to TRBJ2-1, with 9 nucleotides matching TRBD1. The junction had 5 bases not matched to a gene; V was cut back by 10 bases and J by 1 base. The CDR3 runs 14 residues. Germline V lookup: CDR1 SGHTA, CDR2 FQGNSA. The CDR3 DNA follows: TGTGCCACCAAACAGGGGGCGTCCTACAATGAGCAGTTCTTC. This codes for CATKQGASYNEQFF.

CDR3 protein: CAWCRQTNTEAFF. CDR3 nucleotide sequence: TGTGCCTGGTGTCGACAGACGAACACTGAAGCTTTCTTT. This chain links TRBV30 with TRBJ1-1, with a tentative D call TRBD1 (5 bases). V shed 5 bases and J shed 1 base, with 11 bases lying between them. The CDR3 has 13 residues. In germline, CDR1 is GTSNPN, CDR2 SVGIG (reference sequence).

V is TRBV3-1 (or the pseudogene TRBV3-2) and J is TRBJ1-6; D perhaps matches TRBD1 (5 bases). Trimming removed 2 bases at V and 6 bases at J, with 8 bases between. This CDR3 has 14 residues. The germline V gene encodes CDR1 LGHDT and CDR2 YNNKEL (reference sequence). The CDR3, as DNA: TGTGCCAGCAGCCAAACAGGCGGTAATTCACCCCTCCACTTT. It encodes CASSQTGGNSPLHF.

The gene calls are TRBV5-5 and TRBJ1-3, with D tentatively TRBD1 (5 bases). Germline-derived CDR1 and CDR2 are SGHKS and YYEKEE (reference sequence). Trimming left V 4 bases short and J 0 bases short, with 11 bases between. This CDR3 is built from 15 residues. The CDR3: CASSADRNSGNTIYF. The CDR3 DNA sequence: TGTGCCAGCAGCGCCGACAGAAACTCTGGAAACACCATATATTTT.

The genes are TRBV18 and TRBJ1-1, with unresolved D. The germline gives CDR1 KGHSH, CDR2 LQKENI. V shed 3 bases and J shed 4 bases, with 3 bases lying between them. This CDR3 region has 11 residues. The CDR3 sequence: CASSPSTEAFF. The DNA of the CDR3 is TGTGCCAGCTCACCGAGCACTGAAGCTTTCTTT.